The 25 T cell receptor beta chains reported below all come from one sample, sequenced in a study of blood T cell repertoires in COVID-19. The assay was immunoSEQ multiplex PCR, and TCRdb's table has in-frame clones only and misses some. The data show about 120,000 clones, over 70% seen once. Sequencing used peripheral blood. The receptors originated from a man between 65 and 80 years old with acute or convalescent COVID-19.

V and J are TRBV10-3 and TRBJ1-1; D remains ambiguous. The CDR3 is made up of 13 amino acids. CDR1 and CDR2 (germline): ENHRY, SYGVKD. V was cut by 4 bases and J by 1 base, with 7 bases left in between. CDR3 residues: CAISVGGNTEAFF. Written as DNA, the CDR3 is TGTGCCATCAGTGTGGGAGGGAACACTGAAGCTTTCTTT.

This clone was seen a handful of times. The V call is TRBV25-1, the J call TRBJ2-7, with 8 positions matching TRBD2. V shed 3 bases and J 7 bases; nucleotides not matched to a gene: 11. Germline V gives CDR1 MGHDK, CDR2 SYGVNS. There are 15 residues in the CDR3. CDR3 sequence: CASSDPGLVAGEQYF. The CDR3, as DNA: TGTGCCAGCAGTGACCCGGGACTAGTCGCGGGAGAGCAGTACTTC.

The chain couples TRBV11-3 to TRBJ2-3, with D tentatively TRBD2 (7 bases). Deletions cut 5 bases from V and 7 bases from J, with 19 bases between. Germline loops: CDR1 SGHNT, CDR2 YENEEA. The CDR3 is 15 residues long. The CDR3 sequence is CASSPLVGGPNTQYF. The DNA of the CDR3 is TGTGCCAGCAGCCCCCTTGTGGGGGGGCCAAATACGCAGTATTTT.

V is TRBV7-9 and J is TRBJ1-4; TRBD1 matches at 9 bases. The CDR3 sequence is 15 residues long. From germline, CDR1 is SEHNR and CDR2 FQNEAQ (reference sequence). V shed 5 bases, J shed 4 bases, and the junction held 5 bases outside the gene matches. In nucleotides, the CDR3 is TGTGCCAGCAGCGCTGGACAGGGGATTAATGAAAAACTGTTTTTT. Its translation is CASSAGQGINEKLFF. The full variable domain, its missing parts supplied by reference TRBV7-9 and TRBJ1-4, is DTGVSQNPRHKITKRGQNVTFRCDPISEHNRLYWYRQTLGQGPEFLTYFQNEAQLEKSRLLSDRFSAERPKGSFSTLEIQRTEQGDSAMYLCASSAGQGINEKLFFGSGTQLSVL.

This chain joins TRBV9 and TRBJ2-1; TRBD2 agrees at 7 bases. Germline V CDR1 and CDR2: SGDLS, YYNGEE. The CDR3 has 16 amino acids. V dropped 4 bases and J dropped 4; count of bases not matched to a gene: 11. CDR3 region: CASSPSGVGTYNEQFF. CDR3 sequence (DNA): TGTGCCAGCAGCCCGAGCGGGGTGGGGACGTACAATGAGCAGTTCTTC.

V and J are TRBV21-1 and TRBJ1-3. TRBV21-1 is a listed pseudogene. CDR3 length equals 17 residues. CDR3 region: CASSKRESGYAGNTIYF. CDR3 nucleotide sequence: TGTGCCAGCAGCAAGCGGGAATCAGGCTACGCTGGAAACACCATATATTTT.

This chain connects TRBV19 to TRBJ1-3, with D possibly matching TRBD1 (5 bases). Trimming shortened V by 6 bases and J by 0 bases, and 12 bases separated the two germline ends. CDR3 length equals 15 residues. CDR1 is LNHDA, CDR2 SQIVND, per germline (reference sequence). The CDR3 DNA sequence: TGTGCCAGTAGCCAACAGGCTAGCTCTGGAAACACCATATATTTT. Translated: CASSQQASSGNTIYF.

The chain employs TRBV5-1 and TRBJ2-1; TRBD2 agrees at 9 bases. The V and J ends lost 1 base and 7 bases, in that order; junction bases with no gene match: 6. Germline CDR1 SGHRS, CDR2 YFSETQ. The length of the CDR3 is 15 residues. CDR3 coding DNA: TGCGCCAGCAGCTTGATTGCGGGGGGGCTAAATGAGCAGTTCTTC. It yields the protein CASSLIAGGLNEQFF.

The rearrangement joins TRBV5-8 to TRBJ2-3; weak D call: TRBD1 (5 bases). This CDR3 has 17 amino acids. Trimming removed 5 bases at V and 4 bases at J, with 23 bases between. Germline V lookup: CDR1 SGHTS, CDR2 YDEGEE. The CDR3 DNA sequence: TGTGCCAGCAGTTCACCTGACAGTCCCCTTCCACCAGATACGCAGTATTTT. Its translation is CASSSPDSPLPPDTQYF.

The chain uses TRBV29-1 and TRBJ2-2, with D possibly matching TRBD1 (6 bases). V was cut by 4 bases and J by 6 bases, with 12 bases left in between. The CDR3 runs 13 residues. The germline CDR1 and CDR2 sequences are SQVTM and ANQGSEA. DNA for the CDR3: TGCAGCGTTGGGAAGGGGGTCCCCGGGGAGCTGTTTTTT. This sequence encodes CSVGKGVPGELFF.

The chain recombines TRBV9 with TRBJ2-2; D gene unclear. The CDR3 is 11 amino acids. Trimming pared 4 bases from V and 6 bases from J, leaving 4 bases between. The germline V gene has CDR1 SGDLS and CDR2 YYNGEE. The chain's CDR3 is CASSRAGELFF. CDR3 coding DNA: TGTGCCAGCAGCCGGGCCGGGGAGCTGTTTTTT.

The rearrangement links TRBV9 to TRBJ2-2; the match to TRBD2 covers 8 bases. Trimming removed 0 bases from V and 7 bases from J; junction bases left unmatched: 8. CDR1 is SGDLS, CDR2 YYNGEE, per germline. The CDR3 totals 16 residues. CDR3 region: CASSVAGGMFIGELFF. In nucleotides, the CDR3 is TGTGCCAGCAGCGTAGCGGGGGGGATGTTCATCGGGGAGCTGTTTTTT.

V and J are TRBV5-1 and TRBJ1-2; no clear D. The V end lost 4 bases, the J end lost 8 bases, and 12 bases lay between the germline ends. The CDR3 totals 12 residues. CDR1 and CDR2 from the germline V gene are SGHRS and YFSETQ. CDR3: CASSRGGMGYTF. In DNA form, the CDR3 reads TGCGCCAGCAGCCGGGGAGGGATGGGCTACACCTTC.

The V call is TRBV2, the J call TRBJ2-3; possible D gene TRBD2, 8 bases. The germline gives CDR1 SNHLY, CDR2 FYNNEI. Trimming took off 5 bases at V and 6 bases at J, with 18 bases between the two ends. The CDR3 sequence is 15 residues long. CDR3 in amino acids: CASSQGGLGADTQYF. For the CDR3, the DNA is TGTGCCAGCAGTCAGGGGGGACTAGGCGCGGATACGCAGTATTTT. The full variable domain, completed using reference TRBV2 and TRBJ2-3, is EPEVTQTPSHQVTQMGQEVILRCVPISNHLYFYWYRQILGQKVEFLVSFYNNEISEKSEIFDDQFSVERPDGSNFTLKIRSTKLEDSAMYFCASSQGGLGADTQYFGPGTRLTVL.

V gene TRBV7-3 combines with J gene TRBJ1-2; TRBD1 aligns across 9 bases. This CDR3 is 14 amino acids long. The ends lost 5 bases at V and 7 bases at J; junction bases unmatched: 8. From germline, CDR1 is SGHTA and CDR2 FQGTGA. The CDR3 reads CASSPLGTGLGYTF. CDR3 nucleotides: TGTGCCAGCAGCCCGCTAGGGACAGGGCTTGGCTACACCTTC.

This clone was observed a few times. The V call is TRBV6-5, the J call TRBJ1-6; no clear D. This CDR3 spans 13 amino acids. V dropped 8 bases and J dropped 6 bases, with 11 bases sitting between them. In germline, CDR1 is MNHEY, CDR2 SVGAGI. The CDR3 loop is CASGRTVNSPLHF. In DNA, the CDR3 is TGTGCCAGCGGAAGAACAGTTAATTCACCCCTCCACTTT.

This chain connects TRBV9 to TRBJ1-6; D perhaps matches TRBD1 (6 bases). V gave up 0 bases and J gave up 6 bases, with 16 bases separating them. The CDR3 covers 17 residues. Per the germline V gene, CDR1 is SGDLS and CDR2 is YYNGEE. DNA for the CDR3: TGTGCCAGCAGCGTAGAATTATGGCAGGGGAGTAATTCACCCCTCCACTTT. This translates into CASSVELWQGSNSPLHF. The whole variable domain, remainder taken from reference TRBV9 and TRBJ1-6, is DSGVTQTPKHLITATGQRVTLRCSPRSGDLSVYWYQQSLDQGLQFLIQYYNGEERAKGNILERFSAQQFPDLHSELNLSSLELGDSALYFCASSVELWQGSNSPLHFGNGTRLTVT.

The genes are TRBV2 and TRBJ2-7, with a possible D match to TRBD2 (6 bases). Trimming took off 7 bases at V and 6 bases at J, with 16 bases between the two ends. The CDR3 totals 13 residues. CDR1 and CDR2 (germline): SNHLY, FYNNEI. CDR3 loop: CASTPLEGSEQYF. CDR3 bases: TGTGCCAGCACCCCCCTGGAGGGCTCCGAGCAGTACTTC.

The V and J genes are TRBV30 and TRBJ1-2, with D maybe TRBD1 (5 bases). V was cut by 4 bases and J by 6 bases, with 18 bases left in between. The germline V gene encodes CDR1 GTSNPN and CDR2 SVGIG (reference sequence). The CDR3 totals 14 residues. The CDR3 DNA follows: TGTGCCTGGAATCCGGGACGGGGGACCCATGGCTACACCTTC. It yields the protein CAWNPGRGTHGYTF.

This clone has a handful of counts. The rearrangement links TRBV19 to TRBJ2-7; 7 positions agree with TRBD1. Trimming removed 4 bases from V and 4 bases from J; junction bases left unmatched: 7. Germline lookup yields CDR1 LNHDA and CDR2 SQIVND (reference sequence). The CDR3 extends over 14 amino acids. This CDR3 is CASSTNRGWYEQYF. The CDR3 nucleotides are TGTGCCAGTAGTACGAACAGGGGATGGTACGAGCAGTACTTC.

V is TRBV18 and J is TRBJ1-2, with 9 bases identical to TRBD1. CDR3 length: 14 amino acids. V was clipped by 6 bases and J by 6 bases; unmatched bases: 8. Germline loops: CDR1 KGHSH, CDR2 LQKENI. In DNA form, the CDR3 reads TGTGCCAGCTCTCCCTGGACAGGGGCCGATGGCTACACCTTC. This translates into CASSPWTGADGYTF.

The V call is TRBV7-3, the J call TRBJ2-3, with TRBD2 as a possible D gene (6 bases). The ends were cut back, 5 bases at V and 2 bases at J, with 17 bases in the middle. Germline-derived CDR1 and CDR2 are SGHTA and FQGTGA. This CDR3 contains 16 residues. DNA for the CDR3: TGTGCCAGCAGCCAAAACCGGGAGAGCCTCACAGATACGCAGTATTTT. This sequence encodes CASSQNRESLTDTQYF.

This chain uses TRBV6-6 with TRBJ1-1, with 8 bases aligning to TRBD1. This CDR3 has 13 residues. Germline-derived CDR1 and CDR2 are MNHNY and SVGAGI (reference sequence). Trimming removed 10 bases from V and 10 bases from J; junction bases left unmatched: 14. The DNA of the CDR3 is TGTGCCATTATGATGAGGCAGGGGGCTGCAGCTTTCTTT. Its protein is CAIMMRQGAAAFF.

The CDR3 sequence: CASSLYQQAMGEAFF. In DNA, the CDR3 is TGTGCCAGCAGCTTATATCAACAGGCGATGGGTGAAGCTTTCTTT. The rearrangement links TRBV7-2 to TRBJ1-1; tentative D call: TRBD1 (5 bases). There are 15 residues in the CDR3. Trimming took 2 bases from V and 7 from J, leaving 17 bases between them. From germline, CDR1 is SGHTA and CDR2 FQGNSA.

The rearrangement links TRBV6-2 or TRBV6-3 to TRBJ2-3; D is possibly TRBD2 (5 bases). The length of the CDR3 is 18 residues. V lost 2 bases and J lost 2, with 20 bases in between. The germline V gene has CDR1 MNHEY and CDR2 SVGEGT. The CDR3 region is CASSYAWRRIQDTDTQYF. The CDR3, as DNA: TGTGCCAGCAGTTACGCCTGGAGGAGGATCCAAGACACAGATACGCAGTATTTT.